These T cell receptor beta chains were read from a single sample in a study of cytotoxic CD8 clonotypes in ibrutinib-treated CLL. Some clones are missing from TCRdb's copy, which holds only in-frame ones; the method was immunoSEQ multiplex PCR. The sample has roughly 100,000 clones, 78% seen once. The material sequenced was PBMCs, taken after 12 months of ibrutinib treatment. The receptors derive from a human donor with chronic lymphocytic leukemia. Each CDR3 is given with its conserved first and last residue. Each record gives: D gene, clone size, J gene, V gene, CDR3 protein, CDR3 DNA. The D gene is left open where the match is weak. The size field is filled for only some rows; it gives once, few, many or a size class.

>NA|NA|TRBJ2-4|TRBV5-1
CASSLEGRGGNIQYF
TGCGCCAGCAGCTTGGAGGGCAGGGGAGGGAACATTCAGTACTTC
>NA|NA|TRBJ1-2|TRBV6-5
CASSPGYGYTF
TGTGCCAGCAGCCCCGGGTATGGCTACACCTTC
>TRBD1|few|TRBJ1-5|TRBV6-5
CASSYSARGLQPQHF
TGTGCCAGCAGTTACTCCGCCAGGGGGCTTCAGCCCCAGCATTTT
>NA|NA|TRBJ2-4|TRBV5-4
CASSSPKEGAKNIQYF
TGTGCCAGCAGCTCGCCAAAGGAGGGAGCCAAAAACATTCAGTACTTC
>TRBD1|NA|TRBJ1-4|TRBV6-6
CASSSNGQGVNEKLFF
TGTGCCAGCAGTTCAAATGGACAGGGTGTTAATGAAAAACTGTTTTTT
>TRBD1|few|TRBJ1-5|TRBV10-3
CATSGQGDQPQHF
TGTGCCACGTCGGGACAGGGGGATCAGCCCCAGCATTTT
>TRBD1|NA|TRBJ2-1|TRBV7-2
CASSLGGQGIDEQFF
TGTGCCAGCAGTCTTGGGGGACAGGGTATCGATGAGCAGTTCTTC
>TRBD1|NA|TRBJ2-7|TRBV29-1
CSVGKTGYEQYF
TGCAGCGTTGGAAAGACAGGGTACGAGCAGTACTTC
>NA|NA|TRBJ1-6|TRBV27
CASSYEQPSVMSPLHF
TGTGCCAGCAGTTATGAACAGCCGTCGGTGATGTCACCCCTCCACTTT
>TRBD2|once|TRBJ2-3|TRBV19
CASSRGSGGAWAQYF
TGTGCCAGTAGCCGTGGAAGCGGGGGGGCCTGGGCGCAGTATTTT
>NA|few|TRBJ2-1|TRBV2
CASSEAQYGQFF
TGTGCCAGCAGTGAAGCGCAGTATGGTCAGTTCTTC
>TRBD1|NA|TRBJ1-6|TRBV5-6
CASRGRDRGNSPLHF
TGTGCCAGCAGGGGGCGGGACAGGGGAAATTCACCCCTCCACTTT
>TRBD1|NA|TRBJ2-2|TRBV7-2
CASRDREGAGELFF
TGTGCCAGCAGGGACAGGGAAGGCGCCGGGGAGCTGTTTTTT
>NA|NA|TRBJ1-1|TRBV27
CASSFGRHAEAFF
TGTGCCAGCAGTTTTGGTAGGCACGCTGAAGCTTTCTTT
>NA|NA|TRBJ2-1|TRBV5-1
CASSLDVARYEQFF
TGCGCCAGCAGCTTGGATGTCGCGAGGTATGAGCAGTTCTTC
>NA|few|TRBJ2-5|TRBV7-2
CASSPRPGQETQYF
TGTGCCAGCAGCCCCCGCCCGGGGCAAGAGACCCAGTACTTC
>NA|few|TRBJ2-1|TRBV30
CAWSVLQGEDEQFF
TGTGCCTGGAGTGTATTGCAGGGGGAGGATGAGCAGTTCTTC
>NA|NA|TRBJ1-2|TRBV18
CASSPVRDAYGYTF
TGTGCCAGCTCACCCGTCCGGGACGCCTATGGCTACACCTTC
>NA|NA|TRBJ2-5|TRBV28
CASKGAGGGQETQYF
TGTGCCAGCAAGGGGGCGGGAGGCGGGCAAGAGACCCAGTACTTC
>TRBD1|once|TRBJ1-2|TRBV28
CASSLPDRVYGYTF
TGTGCCAGCAGTTTGCCCGACAGGGTTTATGGCTACACCTTC
>NA|NA|TRBJ2-5|TRBV18
CASSPLLREETQYF
TGTGCCAGCTCACCCCTTTTGAGGGAAGAGACCCAGTACTTC
>NA|few|TRBJ1-5|TRBV6-4
CASSEGPNQPQHF
TGTGCCAGCAGTGAAGGCCCCAATCAGCCCCAGCATTTT
>TRBD1|medium-sized|TRBJ1-6|TRBV7-2
CASSFQGQGNSPLHF
TGTGCCAGCAGCTTCCAGGGACAGGGGAATTCACCCCTCCACTTT
>NA|NA|TRBJ2-5|TRBV11-3
CASRRVGGQETQYF
TGTGCCAGCAGAAGAGTGGGGGGCCAAGAGACCCAGTACTTC
>NA|once|TRBJ2-7|TRBV10-3
CAISDEVRRVAAGEQYF
TGTGCCATCAGTGACGAGGTCCGCCGGGTGGCGGCGGGCGAGCAGTACTTC
>NA|NA|TRBJ2-3|TRBV5-1
CASSFFGQGTDTQYF
TGCGCCAGCAGCTTTTTCGGACAAGGCACAGATACGCAGTATTTT
>NA|NA|TRBJ1-3|TRBV5-8
CASSFGWPSGNTIYF
TGTGCCAGCAGCTTCGGGTGGCCCTCTGGAAACACCATATATTTT
>TRBD2|NA|TRBJ2-7|TRBV7-9
CASSGAGPYEQYF
TGTGCCAGCAGCGGAGCGGGGCCCTACGAGCAGTACTTC
>NA|NA|TRBJ2-5|TRBV7-9
CASSYPGRETQYF
TGTGCCAGCAGCTATCCCGGCAGGGAGACCCAGTACTTC
>NA|NA|TRBJ2-5|TRBV21-1
CASSKKAPAGGQETQYF
TGTGCCAGCAGCAAAAAGGCCCCAGCGGGGGGGCAAGAGACCCAGTACTTC
>NA|NA|TRBJ2-3|TRBV5-1
CASSPWGGGTDTQYF
TGCGCCAGCAGCCCCTGGGGCGGGGGCACAGATACGCAGTATTTT
>NA|NA|TRBJ2-7|TRBV9
CASSVALGGEQYF
TGTGCCAGCAGCGTAGCCCTGGGGGGCGAGCAGTACTTC
>NA|NA|TRBJ2-6|TRBV7-9
CASSSPLGQPNGANVLTF
TGTGCCAGCAGCTCCCCCCTAGGACAGCCTAATGGGGCCAACGTCCTGACTTTC
>NA|few|TRBJ2-2|TRBV4-3
CASSQGTAGHTGELFF
TGCGCCAGCAGCCAAGGGACAGCAGGACACACCGGGGAGCTGTTTTTT
>NA|once|TRBJ2-7|TRBV18
CASSEGQGGYEQYF
TGTGCCAGCTCCGAAGGACAGGGAGGGTACGAGCAGTACTTC
>TRBD1|NA|TRBJ1-1|TRBV7-9
CASSRAGGAMRVQAFF
TGTGCCAGCAGCCGAGCAGGGGGCGCGATGAGGGTGCAAGCTTTCTTT
>TRBD2|NA|TRBJ2-7|TRBV6-6
CASSYGGGGSYEQYF
TGTGCCAGCAGTTACGGCGGGGGGGGTTCCTACGAGCAGTACTTC
>TRBD2|NA|TRBJ2-5|TRBV2
CASSESGGTLKTQYF
TGTGCCAGCAGTGAGTCGGGGGGTACCCTAAAGACCCAGTACTTC
>TRBD2|NA|TRBJ2-5|TRBV30
CAAGDQETQYF
TGTGCTGCGGGGGATCAAGAGACCCAGTACTTC
>TRBD2|few|TRBJ2-3|TRBV27
CASSIGGYNTDTQYF
TGTGCCAGCAGTATCGGGGGGTACAACACAGATACGCAGTATTTT
>NA|NA|TRBJ2-7|TRBV5-1
CASSLRGGRDEQYF
TGCGCCAGCAGCCTACGTGGGGGGCGGGACGAGCAGTACTTC
>TRBD1|NA|TRBJ1-6|TRBV2
CASSEERQGFVGNSPLHF
TGTGCCAGCAGTGAAGAGAGACAGGGGTTCGTTGGGAATTCACCCCTCCACTTT